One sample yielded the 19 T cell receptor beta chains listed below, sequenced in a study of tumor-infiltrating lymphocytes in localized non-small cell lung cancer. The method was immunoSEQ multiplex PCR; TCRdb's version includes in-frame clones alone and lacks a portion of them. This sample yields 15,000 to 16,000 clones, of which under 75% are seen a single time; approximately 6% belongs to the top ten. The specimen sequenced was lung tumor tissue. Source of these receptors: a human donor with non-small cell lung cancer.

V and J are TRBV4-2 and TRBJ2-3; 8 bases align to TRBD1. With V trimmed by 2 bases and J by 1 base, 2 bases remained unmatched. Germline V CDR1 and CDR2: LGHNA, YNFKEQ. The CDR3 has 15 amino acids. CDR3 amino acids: CASSQLTGGTDTQYF. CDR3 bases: TGTGCCAGCAGCCAACTGACAGGGGGCACAGATACGCAGTATTTT.

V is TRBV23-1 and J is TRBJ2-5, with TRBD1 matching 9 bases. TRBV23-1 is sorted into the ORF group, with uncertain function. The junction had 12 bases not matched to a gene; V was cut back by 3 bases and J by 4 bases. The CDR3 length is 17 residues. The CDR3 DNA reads TGCGCCAGCAGTCACTGCCCGACAGGGGGTTTATTAGAGACCCAGTACTTC. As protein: CASSHCPTGGLLETQYF.

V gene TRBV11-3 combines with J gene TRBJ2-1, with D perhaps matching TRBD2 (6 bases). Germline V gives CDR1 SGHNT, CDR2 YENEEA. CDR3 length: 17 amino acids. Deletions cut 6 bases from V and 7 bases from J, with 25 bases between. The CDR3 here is CASSQTPPGLPGNEQFF. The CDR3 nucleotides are TGTGCCAGCAGTCAAACCCCCCCGGGACTCCCCGGGAATGAGCAGTTCTTC.

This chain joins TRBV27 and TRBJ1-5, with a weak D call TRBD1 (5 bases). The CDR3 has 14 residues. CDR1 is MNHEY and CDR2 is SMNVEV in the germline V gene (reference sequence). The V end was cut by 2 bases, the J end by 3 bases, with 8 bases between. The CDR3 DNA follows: TGTGCCAGCAGTTTACCAGGGCCCAATCAGCCCCAGCATTTT. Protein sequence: CASSLPGPNQPQHF.

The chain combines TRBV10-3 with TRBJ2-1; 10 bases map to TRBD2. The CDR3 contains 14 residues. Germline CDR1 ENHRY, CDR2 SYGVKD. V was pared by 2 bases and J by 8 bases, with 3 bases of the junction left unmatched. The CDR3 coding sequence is TGTGCCATCAGTGAGAAGCGGGAGGGCCATGAGCAGTTCTTC. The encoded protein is CAISEKREGHEQFF.

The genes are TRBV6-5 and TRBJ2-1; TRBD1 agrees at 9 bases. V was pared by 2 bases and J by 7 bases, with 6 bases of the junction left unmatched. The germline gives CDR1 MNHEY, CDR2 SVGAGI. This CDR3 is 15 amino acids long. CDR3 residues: CASSYGTGIYNEQFF. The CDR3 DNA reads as TGTGCCAGCAGTTACGGGACAGGGATTTATAATGAGCAGTTCTTC.

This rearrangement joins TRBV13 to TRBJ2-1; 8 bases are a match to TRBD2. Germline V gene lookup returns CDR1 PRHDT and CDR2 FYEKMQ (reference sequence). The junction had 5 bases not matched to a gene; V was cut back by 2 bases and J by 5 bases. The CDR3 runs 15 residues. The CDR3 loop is CASSLTSGANNEQFF. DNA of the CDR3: TGTGCCAGCAGCTTAACTAGCGGAGCCAACAATGAGCAGTTCTTC.

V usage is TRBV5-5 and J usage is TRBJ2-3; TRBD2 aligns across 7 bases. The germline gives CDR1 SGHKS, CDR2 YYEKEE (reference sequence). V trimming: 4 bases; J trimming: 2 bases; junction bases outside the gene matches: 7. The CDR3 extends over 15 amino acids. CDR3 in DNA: TGTGCCAGCAGCCCGGGAGGTGTCGCCACAGATACGCAGTATTTT. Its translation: CASSPGGVATDTQYF.

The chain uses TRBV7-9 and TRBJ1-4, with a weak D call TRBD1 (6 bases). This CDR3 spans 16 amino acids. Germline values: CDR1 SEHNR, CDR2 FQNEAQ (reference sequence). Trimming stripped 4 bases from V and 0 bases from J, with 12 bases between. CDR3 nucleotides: TGTGCCAGCAGCTATTACAGGGTTGCAACTAATGAAAAACTGTTTTTT. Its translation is CASSYYRVATNEKLFF.

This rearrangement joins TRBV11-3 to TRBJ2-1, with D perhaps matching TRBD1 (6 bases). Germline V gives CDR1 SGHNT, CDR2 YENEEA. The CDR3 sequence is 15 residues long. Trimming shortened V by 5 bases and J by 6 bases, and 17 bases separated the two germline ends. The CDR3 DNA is TGTGCCAGCAGCACGCATACAGGGTCCGGCAATGAGCAGTTCTTC. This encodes CASSTHTGSGNEQFF. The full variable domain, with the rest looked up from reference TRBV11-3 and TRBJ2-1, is EAGVVQSPRYKIIEKKQPVAFWCNPISGHNTLYWYLQNLGQGPELLIRYENEEAVDDSQLPKDRFSAERLKGVDSTLKIQPAELGDSAVYLCASSTHTGSGNEQFFGPGTRLTVL.

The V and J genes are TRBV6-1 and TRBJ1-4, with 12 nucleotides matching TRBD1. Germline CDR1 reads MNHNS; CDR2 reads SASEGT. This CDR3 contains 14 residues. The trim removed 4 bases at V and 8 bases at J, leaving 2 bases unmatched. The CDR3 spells CASSVGTGGEKLFF. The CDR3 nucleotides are TGTGCCAGCAGTGTTGGGACAGGGGGCGAAAAACTGTTTTTT.

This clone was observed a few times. The CDR3 bases are TGCAGCCTTGCTCGGGGGAGCACTGAAGCTTTCTTT. It yields the protein CSLARGSTEAFF. This chain joins TRBV29-1 and TRBJ1-1; possible D gene TRBD1, 5 bases. Deletions cut 8 bases from V and 4 bases from J, with 14 bases between. The CDR3 is made up of 12 amino acids. In germline, CDR1 is SQVTM, CDR2 ANQGSEA.

This chain's CDR3 is CASSTANTGELFF. The CDR3 DNA reads TGTGCCAGCAGCACGGCGAACACCGGGGAGCTGTTTTTT. V is TRBV5-5 and J is TRBJ2-2, with no clear D. The CDR3 has 13 residues. Trimming shortened V by 4 bases and J by 0 bases, and 4 bases separated the two germline ends. CDR1 and CDR2 (germline): SGHKS, YYEKEE (reference sequence).

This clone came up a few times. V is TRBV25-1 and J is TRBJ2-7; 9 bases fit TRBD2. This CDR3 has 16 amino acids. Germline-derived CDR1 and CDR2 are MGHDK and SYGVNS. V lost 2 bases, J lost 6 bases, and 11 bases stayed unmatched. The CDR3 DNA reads TGTGCCAGCAGTGAACCCCCCCTAGCGGGATCGGGCGAGCAGTACTTC. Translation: CASSEPPLAGSGEQYF.

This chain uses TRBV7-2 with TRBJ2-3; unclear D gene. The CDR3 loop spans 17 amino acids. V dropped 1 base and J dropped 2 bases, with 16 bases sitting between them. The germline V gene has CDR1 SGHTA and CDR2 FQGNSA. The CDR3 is CASSLGYLSTHTDTQYF. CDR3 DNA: TGTGCCAGCAGCTTAGGTTATCTTAGTACCCACACAGATACGCAGTATTTT. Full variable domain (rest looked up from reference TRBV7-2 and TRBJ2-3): GAGVSQSPSNKVTEKGKDVELRCDPISGHTALYWYRQSLGQGLEFLIYFQGNSAPDKSGLPSDRFSAERTGGSVSTLTIQRTQQEDSAVYLCASSLGYLSTHTDTQYFGPGTRLTVL.

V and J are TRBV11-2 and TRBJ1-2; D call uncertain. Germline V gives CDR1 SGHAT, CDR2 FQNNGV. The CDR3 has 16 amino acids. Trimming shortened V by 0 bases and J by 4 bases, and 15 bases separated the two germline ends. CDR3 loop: CASSLDLGWVTYGYTF. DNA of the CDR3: TGTGCCAGCAGCTTAGATCTGGGATGGGTTACCTATGGCTACACCTTC.

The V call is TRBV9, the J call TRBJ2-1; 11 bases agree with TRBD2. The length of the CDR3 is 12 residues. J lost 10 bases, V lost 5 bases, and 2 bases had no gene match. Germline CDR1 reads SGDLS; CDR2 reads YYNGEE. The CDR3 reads CASRPSGGEQFF. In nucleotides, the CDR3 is TGTGCCAGCAGGCCTAGCGGGGGGGAGCAGTTCTTC.

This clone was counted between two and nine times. The DNA for the CDR3 is TGTGCCAGCAGCTTAGGACAGGAGAGCTCCTACGAGCAGTACTTC. Encoded protein: CASSLGQESSYEQYF. This chain joins TRBV7-9 and TRBJ2-7; D is possibly TRBD1 (6 bases). Trimming cost V 1 base and J 0 bases, with 10 bases left between them. CDR1 is SEHNR, CDR2 FQNEAQ, per germline (reference sequence). The CDR3 runs to 15 residues.

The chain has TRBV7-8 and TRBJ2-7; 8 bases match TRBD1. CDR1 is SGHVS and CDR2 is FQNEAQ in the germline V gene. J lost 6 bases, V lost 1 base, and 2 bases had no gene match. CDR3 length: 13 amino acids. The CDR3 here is CASSLVDRGEQYF. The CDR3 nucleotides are TGTGCCAGCAGCTTAGTCGACAGGGGCGAGCAGTACTTC.